These 22 T cell receptor beta chains were sequenced from one sample in a study of cytotoxic CD8 clonotypes in ibrutinib-treated CLL (dated by TCRdb to 2020 to 2022). Preparation of the library involved the immunoSEQ multiplex PCR assay. In TCRdb, the immuneACCESS table is reduced to in-frame sequences with V and J assigned. These tables do not hold every clone; where another copy was compared, an unresolved V gene accounts for under half, and the others remain unexplained. The sample table records over 100,000 clones; 45% to 65% of these occur just once. Approximately 35% of the sample goes to the ten largest clones. The sample's time point label, in plain terms: 20 to 25 months on ibrutinib. The source was PBMCs, collected after 24 months of ibrutinib treatment. All receptors come from a human donor with chronic lymphocytic leukemia.

The chain employs TRBV12-5 and TRBJ2-2, with D hard to call. The CDR3 covers 14 residues. CDR1 is LGHNT and CDR2 is FRNRAP in the germline V gene. Trimming removed 7 bases from V and 5 bases from J, with 14 bases in between. CDR3 coding DNA: TGTGCTAGTGCTGCAGGCCTTTGGACCGGGGAGCTGTTTTTT. Translation gives CASAAGLWTGELFF.

The rearrangement links TRBV15 to TRBJ2-2; the D is unclear. Germline values: CDR1 LNHNV, CDR2 YYDKDF (reference sequence). The CDR3 consists of 18 residues. With 3 bases removed from V and 0 bases from J, the gap between germline ends came to 17 bases. As DNA, the CDR3 is TGTGCCACCAGCAGTCCCGGGTCTCAAGAGACGAACACCGGGGAGCTGTTTTTT. It codes for CATSSPGSQETNTGELFF.

The chain combines TRBV7-3 with TRBJ2-7; D perhaps matches TRBD2 (6 bases). CDR3 size: 15 residues. Trimming stripped 0 bases from V and 4 bases from J, with 13 bases between. Germline values: CDR1 SGHTA, CDR2 FQGTGA. The CDR3 DNA reads as TGTGCCAGCAGCTTAACCCCGGGGGATTATTACGAGCAGTACTTC. As protein: CASSLTPGDYYEQYF.

V and J are TRBV6-1 and TRBJ2-7, with no clear D. Trimming took 2 bases from V and 4 from J, leaving 6 bases between them. In germline, CDR1 is MNHNS, CDR2 SASEGT. The CDR3 is 12 residues long. As DNA, the CDR3 is TGTGCCAGCAGTGAATCAGAGTACGAGCAGTACTTC. It codes for CASSESEYEQYF.

The gene calls are TRBV4-2 and TRBJ1-1; possibly TRBD1 for D (6 bases). The CDR3 sequence is 15 residues long. Per the germline V gene, CDR1 is LGHNA and CDR2 is YNFKEQ. Trimming removed 0 bases from V and 3 bases from J, with 11 bases in between. CDR3 sequence (DNA): TGTGCCAGCAGCCAAGATACAGGGTCCGACACTGAAGCTTTCTTT. Translation: CASSQDTGSDTEAFF.

This clone has just a few counts. The rearrangement joins TRBV7-2 to TRBJ1-6; 7 bases align to TRBD1. This CDR3 is built from 14 residues. CDR1 and CDR2 (germline): SGHTA, FQGNSA. Losses at the gene ends were 3 bases for V and 8 bases for J; bases not matched to a gene: 4. CDR3 protein: CASSLTGTDSPLHF. CDR3 coding DNA: TGTGCCAGCAGCTTGACAGGGACGGATTCACCCCTCCACTTT. Complete variable domain (other parts from reference TRBV7-2 and TRBJ1-6): GAGVSQSPSNKVTEKGKDVELRCDPISGHTALYWYRQSLGQGLEFLIYFQGNSAPDKSGLPSDRFSAERTGGSVSTLTIQRTQQEDSAVYLCASSLTGTDSPLHFGNGTRLTVT.

The chain couples TRBV6-1 to TRBJ1-5; maybe TRBD1 (5 bases). The length of the CDR3 is 13 residues. V was pared by 3 bases and J by 7 bases, with 10 bases between. Germline-derived CDR1 and CDR2 are MNHNS and SASEGT. CDR3 DNA sequence: TGTGCCAGCAGTGATTGGGGGGACCAGCCCCAGCATTTT. It codes for CASSDWGDQPQHF.

This rearrangement joins TRBV7-9 to TRBJ1-4, with a tentative D call TRBD1 (6 bases). The CDR3 has 17 residues. Germline values: CDR1 SEHNR, CDR2 FQNEAQ (reference sequence). V lost 5 bases, J lost 3 bases, and 19 bases lay in between. This CDR3 is CASSRPGGGRSNEKLFF. The DNA of the CDR3 is TGTGCCAGCAGCCGTCCCGGGGGCGGTCGGTCTAATGAAAAACTGTTTTTT.

V gene TRBV5-1 combines with J gene TRBJ2-2; D gene ambiguous. The germline V gene encodes CDR1 SGHRS and CDR2 YFSETQ. V shed 3 bases and J shed 2 bases, with 8 bases lying between them. CDR3 length: 14 amino acids. CDR3 nucleotide sequence: TGCGCCAGCAGCTCGCAAGAAAACACCGGGGAGCTGTTTTTT. Translation: CASSSQENTGELFF.

V and J are TRBV28 and TRBJ2-1; 7 bases match TRBD1. The CDR3 has 16 amino acids. With V trimmed by 2 bases and J by 3 bases, 7 bases remained unmatched. CDR1 is MDHEN, CDR2 SYDVKM, per germline. CDR3 sequence (DNA): TGTGCCAGCAGTTTACGTCGACAGGGTTACTACAATGAGCAGTTCTTC. Amino acids: CASSLRRQGYYNEQFF.

The chain has TRBV6-1 and TRBJ2-4, with TRBD1 identical over 7 bases. The CDR3 contains 21 residues. From germline, CDR1 is MNHNS and CDR2 SASEGT. Trimming cost V 2 bases and J 0 bases; bases outside gene matches: 19. The CDR3 is CASSETAPGTVGELAKNIQYF. The DNA of the CDR3 is TGTGCCAGCAGTGAAACCGCGCCCGGGACAGTTGGGGAGCTAGCCAAAAACATTCAGTACTTC.

CDR3 sequence: CSGSRGAETQYF. DNA for the CDR3: TGCAGCGGTTCCAGGGGAGCGGAGACCCAGTACTTC. This chain links TRBV29-1 with TRBJ2-5, with D possibly being TRBD1 (6 bases). The V end lost 7 bases, the J end lost 5 bases, and 14 bases lay between the germline ends. Germline lookup yields CDR1 SQVTM and CDR2 ANQGSEA. This CDR3 region has 12 residues. The full variable domain, in which reference TRBV29-1 and TRBJ2-5 provide the parts outside the CDR3, is SAVISQKPSRDICQRGTSLTIQCQVDSQVTMMFWYRQQPGQSLTLIATANQGSEATYESGFVIDKFPISRPNLTFSTLTVSNMSPEDSSIYLCSGSRGAETQYFGPGTRLLVL.

This clone appeared a few times. The chain has TRBV2 and TRBJ1-1, with a possible D match to TRBD1 (5 bases). Germline V lookup: CDR1 SNHLY, CDR2 FYNNEI. Trimming removed 6 bases from V and 4 bases from J, with 15 bases in between. The CDR3 contains 14 residues. The CDR3 reads CASSVRGTSTEAFF. CDR3 sequence (DNA): TGTGCCAGCAGCGTCCGAGGGACGAGCACTGAAGCTTTCTTT.

This clone showed up just a few times. The J gene is TRBJ2-5, the V gene TRBV6-6; the D gene is possibly TRBD1 (6 bases). The CDR3 sequence is 13 residues long. The V gene lost 5 bases and the J gene lost 5 bases, with 12 bases spanning the gap. Germline CDR1 MNHNY, CDR2 SVGAGI (reference sequence). CDR3 loop: CASSPRQAETQYF. The CDR3 coding sequence is TGTGCCAGCAGTCCTAGACAGGCTGAGACCCAGTACTTC.

The V and J genes are TRBV5-1 and TRBJ2-5; 11 bases fit TRBD2. The germline gives CDR1 SGHRS, CDR2 YFSETQ. J lost 4 bases, V lost 1 base, and 3 bases had no gene match. CDR3 length: 15 amino acids. The CDR3 protein is CASSLTSGGLETQYF. The CDR3 DNA sequence: TGCGCCAGCAGCTTGACTAGCGGGGGACTAGAGACCCAGTACTTC.

The genes are TRBV7-9 and TRBJ2-1; a weak D match, TRBD1 (5 bases). Trimming cost V 0 bases and J 10 bases, with 19 bases left between them. Looked up from germline, CDR1 is SEHNR and CDR2 is FQNEAQ (reference sequence). This CDR3 is built from 16 residues. This CDR3 reads CASSLARPQGIGEQFF. CDR3 nucleotide sequence: TGTGCCAGCAGCTTAGCTAGACCCCAGGGCATAGGAGAGCAGTTCTTC.

V and J are TRBV2 and TRBJ1-6, with D possibly matching TRBD1 (5 bases). V lost 3 bases, J lost 6 bases, and 9 bases lay in between. There are 14 residues in the CDR3. From germline, CDR1 is SNHLY and CDR2 FYNNEI. The CDR3 region has the DNA TGTGCCAGCAGTGATCAGGGTACTAATTCACCCCTCCACTTT. Its protein is CASSDQGTNSPLHF.

This clone showed up just a few times. The rearrangement joins TRBV5-1 to TRBJ2-1; the D is unclear. The CDR3 is made up of 15 amino acids. Germline CDR1 is SGHRS and CDR2 is YFSETQ. V lost 0 bases, J lost 1 base, and 8 bases lay in between. The CDR3: CASSLVTESYNEQFF. CDR3 bases: TGCGCCAGCAGCTTGGTCACAGAATCCTACAATGAGCAGTTCTTC.

The table lists this clone with a few counts. As DNA, the CDR3 is TGTGCCAGCAGCCCCAGGGGGTCTATCAAGACAGATACGCAGTATTTT. Protein: CASSPRGSIKTDTQYF. This chain links TRBV7-2 with TRBJ2-3; 7 nucleotides align to TRBD1. This CDR3 has 16 amino acids. Looked up from germline, CDR1 is SGHTA and CDR2 is FQGNSA. Trimming cost V 5 bases and J 3 bases; bases outside gene matches: 11.

This clone was observed once. The chain couples TRBV11-3 to TRBJ2-6, with D unresolved. CDR1 and CDR2 from the germline V gene are SGHNT and YENEEA. The CDR3 spans 16 residues. V was pared by 1 base and J by 0 bases, with 7 bases between. CDR3 amino acids: CASSLGVASGANVLTF. CDR3 coding DNA: TGTGCCAGCAGCTTAGGTGTCGCCTCTGGGGCCAACGTCCTGACTTTC.

The rearrangement uses TRBV9 and TRBJ1-6, with 9 bases matching TRBD1. Germline-derived CDR1 and CDR2 are SGDLS and YYNGEE. The CDR3 consists of 14 residues. Trimming at V came to 3 bases and at J to 6 bases, leaving 1 base not matched to a gene. The CDR3 coding sequence is TGTGCCAGCAGCGCGACAGGGGGTAATTCACCCCTCCACTTT. This gives the protein CASSATGGNSPLHF.

This clone was observed a handful of times. The CDR3 nucleotides read TGTGCCAGCAGCCCGACGGTTAACTATGGCTACACCTTC. Its protein product is CASSPTVNYGYTF. This chain connects TRBV7-8 to TRBJ1-2; no clear D. The CDR3 has 13 amino acids. Trimming cost V 5 bases and J 1 base, with 8 bases left between them. Germline CDR1 and CDR2: SGHVS and FQNEAQ. Using reference TRBV7-8 and TRBJ1-2 for the parts outside the CDR3, the full variable domain is GAGVSQSPRYKVAKRGQDVALRCDPISGHVSLFWYQQALGQGPEFLTYFQNEAQLDKSGLPSDRFFAERPEGSVSTLKIQRTQQEDSAVYLCASSPTVNYGYTFGSGTRLTVV.